This entry concerns a single T cell receptor beta chain. What it recognizes is unknown. This sample is part of a study of response to subunit inactivated influenza vaccine. Findings and caveats of the study: A suggestion made by the authors is that each seasonal influenza vaccination recruits few new T cells.

TCRdb reprocessed the RT-PCR reads with MiXCR, giving one entry per CDR3 protein. The sample has roughly 700,000 distinct CDR3 sequences, approximately 15% seen once. V lost 3 bases and J lost 6, with 15 bases in between. This CDR3 has 15 residues. Germline V lookup: CDR1 MDHEN, CDR2 SYDVKM. This TCR derives from a man aged 45-60 years who received an inactivated influenza vaccine. The source was PBMCs from blood, collected less than 15 days before vaccination. The chain couples TRBV28 to TRBJ1-5, with a possible D match to TRBD1 (5 bases). The CDR3 DNA reads as TGTGCCAGCAGTTTCGGAGGGGTTGTAGGTCAGCCCCAGCATTTT. The encoded protein is CASSFGGVVGQPQHF.